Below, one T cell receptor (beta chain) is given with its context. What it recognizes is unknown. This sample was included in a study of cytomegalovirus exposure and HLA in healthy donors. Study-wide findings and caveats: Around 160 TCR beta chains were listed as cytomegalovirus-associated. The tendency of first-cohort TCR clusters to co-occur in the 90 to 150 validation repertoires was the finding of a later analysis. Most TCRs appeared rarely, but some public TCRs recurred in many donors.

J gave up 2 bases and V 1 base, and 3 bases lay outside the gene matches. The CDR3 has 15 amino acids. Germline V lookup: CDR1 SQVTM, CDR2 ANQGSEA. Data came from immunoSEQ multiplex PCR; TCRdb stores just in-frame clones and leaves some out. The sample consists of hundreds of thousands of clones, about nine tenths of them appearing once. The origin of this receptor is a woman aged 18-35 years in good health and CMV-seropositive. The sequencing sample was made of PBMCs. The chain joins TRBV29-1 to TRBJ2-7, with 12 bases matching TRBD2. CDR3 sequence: CSVEGLAGGPYEQYF. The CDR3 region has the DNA TGCAGCGTTGAAGGTCTAGCGGGAGGGCCCTACGAGCAGTACTTC.